Listed below are T cell receptor beta chains from one sample, sequenced in a study of cytomegalovirus exposure and HLA in healthy donors. TCRdb's copy holds only in-frame clones and misses some; the assay was immunoSEQ multiplex PCR. Counted here are about 54,000 clones, around 78% occurring once; the ten biggest clones make up approximately 1.3%. Sequencing used PBMCs. Source of these receptors: a female donor in good health and CMV-seronegative. Both conserved end residues are part of each CDR3. A D gene is named only where the DNA matches it firmly. A clone size is listed for some rows: how often the clone was seen (once, few, many), or a class if it is expanded.

. . TRBJ1-4 TRBV9 CASSVATTGNEKLFF TGTGCCAGCAGCGTAGCCACGACAGGAAATGAAAAACTGTTTTTT
TRBD2 . TRBJ2-7 TRBV5-1 CASSLDRTSGVSYEQYF TGCGCCAGCAGCTTGGACAGGACTAGCGGGGTCTCCTACGAGCAGTACTTC
TRBD1 . TRBJ2-7 TRBV6-6 CASRAGTDISYEQYF TGTGCCAGCAGGGCTGGGACAGACATATCCTACGAGCAGTACTTC
. . TRBJ2-2 TRBV30 CAWSEPYRWELFF TGTGCCTGGAGTGAGCCTTACCGGTGGGAGCTGTTTTTT
TRBD2 . TRBJ2-7 TRBV4-3 CASSQEKRGPLYEQYF TGCGCCAGCAGCCAAGAAAAGCGGGGGCCACTTTACGAGCAGTACTTC
TRBD1 . TRBJ1-3 TRBV11-2 CASSFIAGTVSGNTIYF TGTGCCAGCAGCTTTATCGCCGGGACAGTCTCTGGAAACACCATATATTTT
. . TRBJ2-5 TRBV7-3 CASSLKRQETQYF TGTGCCAGCAGCTTAAAACGGCAAGAGACCCAGTACTTC
. . TRBJ1-2 TRBV6-1 CASSESGARFGYTF TGTGCCAGCAGTGAATCAGGGGCGCGTTTTGGCTACACCTTC
. few TRBJ2-3 TRBV6-5 CASSYRGDTQYF TGTGCCAGCAGTTATCGGGGAGATACGCAGTATTTT
TRBD1 . TRBJ1-2 TRBV19 CASSMRGPEGYTF TGTGCCAGTAGTATGAGGGGGCCGGAGGGCTACACCTTC
. . TRBJ2-1 TRBV5-6 CASSLVPFGPNEQFF TGTGCCAGCAGCTTGGTACCGTTTGGCCCCAATGAGCAGTTCTTC
. . TRBJ1-1 TRBV5-1 CASSLAEGSEAFF TGCGCCAGCAGCTTGGCCGAGGGTTCTGAAGCTTTCTTT
TRBD2 . TRBJ2-7 TRBV19 CASSPIGRGLEQYF TGTGCCAGTAGTCCCATTGGGAGGGGCCTCGAGCAGTACTTC